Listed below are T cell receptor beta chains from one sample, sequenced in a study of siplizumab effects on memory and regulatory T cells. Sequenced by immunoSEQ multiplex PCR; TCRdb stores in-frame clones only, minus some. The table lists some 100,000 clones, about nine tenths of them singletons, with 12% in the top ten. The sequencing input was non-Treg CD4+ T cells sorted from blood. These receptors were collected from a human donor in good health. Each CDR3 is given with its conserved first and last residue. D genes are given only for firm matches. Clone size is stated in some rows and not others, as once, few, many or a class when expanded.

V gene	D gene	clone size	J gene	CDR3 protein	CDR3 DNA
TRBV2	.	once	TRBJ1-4	CASSNPGGEKLFF	TGTGCCAGCAGTAACCCCGGGGGAGAAAAACTGTTTTTT
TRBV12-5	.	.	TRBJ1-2	CASGRELRIYGYTF	TGTGCTAGTGGACGGGAGTTAAGGATCTATGGCTACACCTTC
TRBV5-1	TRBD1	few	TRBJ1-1	CASSLGDRNTEAFF	TGCGCCAGCAGCTTGGGGGACAGAAACACTGAAGCTTTCTTT
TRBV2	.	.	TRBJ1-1	CASSDARNTEAFF	TGTGCCAGCAGTGATGCAAGAAACACTGAAGCTTTCTTT
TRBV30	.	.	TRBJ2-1	CAWSVMGTGRNEQFF	TGTGCCTGGAGTGTAATGGGGACCGGGAGAAATGAGCAGTTCTTC
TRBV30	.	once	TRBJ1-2	CAWSVSRTPSNYGYTF	TGTGCCTGGAGTGTGTCGAGGACTCCTTCTAACTATGGCTACACCTTC
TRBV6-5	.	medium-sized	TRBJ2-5	CASSISAETQYF	TGTGCCAGCAGCATTAGCGCGGAGACCCAGTACTTC
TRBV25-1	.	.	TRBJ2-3	CASSEAQGADTQYF	TGTGCCAGCAGTGAAGCCCAGGGTGCAGATACGCAGTATTTT
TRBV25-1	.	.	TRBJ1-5	CASSLRGARQPQHF	TGTGCCAGCAGCCTGAGGGGGGCACGTCAGCCCCAGCATTTT
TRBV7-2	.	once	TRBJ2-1	CASSFWAGRGNEQFF	TGTGCCAGCAGCTTTTGGGCAGGGAGAGGCAATGAGCAGTTCTTC
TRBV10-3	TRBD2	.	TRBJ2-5	CAISDASGRAQETQYF	TGTGCCATCAGTGATGCTAGCGGGAGGGCACAAGAGACCCAGTACTTC
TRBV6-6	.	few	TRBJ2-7	CASSYSRDTGEQYF	TGTGCCAGCAGTTACTCTCGGGATACGGGGGAGCAGTACTTC
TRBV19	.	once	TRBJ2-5	CASSVSNIGETQYF	TGTGCCAGTAGTGTCTCAAATATTGGGGAGACCCAGTACTTC
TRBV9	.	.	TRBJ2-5	CASSVEGTQGTQYF	TGTGCCAGCAGCGTAGAGGGGACTCAGGGGACCCAGTACTTC
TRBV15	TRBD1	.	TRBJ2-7	CATSRDLGTGPYEQYF	TGTGCCACCAGCAGAGACCTCGGGACAGGACCTTACGAGCAGTACTTC
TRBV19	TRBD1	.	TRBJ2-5	CASSPGQSQTQYF	TGTGCCAGTTCACCGGGACAGTCTCAGACCCAGTACTTC
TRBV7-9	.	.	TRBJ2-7	CASSLDAGSYEQYF	TGTGCCAGCAGCTTAGATGCCGGGAGCTACGAGCAGTACTTC
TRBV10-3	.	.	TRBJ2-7	CASHRETPAYEQYF	TGTGCCAGTCATCGGGAGACACCCGCCTACGAGCAGTACTTC
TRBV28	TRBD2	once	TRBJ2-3	CASTYTSGSSDTQYF	TGTGCCAGCACCTATACTAGCGGGAGTTCAGATACGCAGTATTTT
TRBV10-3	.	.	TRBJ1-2	CAISVGPAQVYGYTF	TGTGCCATCAGCGTAGGGCCAGCCCAAGTCTATGGCTACACCTTC
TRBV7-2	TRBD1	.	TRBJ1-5	CASSLSPGTGVRHQPQHF	TGTGCCAGCAGCCTAAGCCCCGGGACAGGGGTTAGACATCAGCCCCAGCATTTT
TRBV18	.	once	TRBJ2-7	CASSPPGAYEQYF	TGTGCCAGCTCACCACCGGGAGCCTACGAGCAGTACTTC
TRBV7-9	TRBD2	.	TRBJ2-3	CASSPGQRGSDTQYF	TGTGCCAGCAGCCCGGGTCAGCGGGGATCAGATACGCAGTATTTT
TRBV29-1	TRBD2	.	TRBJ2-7	CSVGREAYEQYF	TGCAGCGTTGGGCGGGAGGCCTACGAGCAGTACTTC
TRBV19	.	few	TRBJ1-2	CASSQKGTYGYTF	TGTGCCAGTAGTCAAAAGGGGACCTATGGCTACACCTTC
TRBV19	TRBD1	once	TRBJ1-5	CASSTYRGGNQPQHF	TGTGCCAGTAGTACATACAGGGGAGGCAATCAGCCCCAGCATTTT
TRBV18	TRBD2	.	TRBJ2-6	CASRAGGETSGANVLTF	TGTGCCAGCAGAGCGGGGGGCGAAACCTCTGGGGCCAACGTCCTGACTTTC
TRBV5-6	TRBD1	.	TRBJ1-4	CASSSGDRATNEKLFF	TGTGCCAGCAGCTCCGGAGACAGGGCAACTAATGAAAAACTGTTTTTT
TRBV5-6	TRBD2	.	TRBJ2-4	CASSLVGGRAAKNIQYF	TGTGCCAGCAGCTTGGTGGGCGGGAGGGCGGCCAAAAACATTCAGTACTTC
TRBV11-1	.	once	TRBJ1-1	CASSFRDRTEAFF	TGTGCCAGCAGCTTCCGCGACCGCACTGAAGCTTTCTTT
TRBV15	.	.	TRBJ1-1	CATSRDKSGEFPAFF	TGTGCCACCAGCAGAGATAAATCAGGGGAGTTTCCAGCTTTCTTT
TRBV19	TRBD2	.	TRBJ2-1	CASSSSGSTPYNEQFF	TGTGCCAGTAGTTCCAGCGGGAGCACCCCCTACAATGAGCAGTTCTTC
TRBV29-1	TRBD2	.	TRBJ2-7	CSVPTERGRGEQYF	TGCAGCGTTCCCACTGAGCGGGGAAGGGGCGAGCAGTACTTC
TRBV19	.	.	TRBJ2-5	CASSNSYKIQETQYF	TGTGCCAGTAGTAATTCATACAAGATTCAAGAGACCCAGTACTTC
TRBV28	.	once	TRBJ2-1	CASRTQTSSSYNEQFF	TGTGCCAGCAGAACCCAGACTTCCTCCTCCTACAATGAGCAGTTCTTC
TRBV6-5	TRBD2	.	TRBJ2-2	CASSYSSGSATGELFF	TGTGCCAGCAGTTATTCTAGCGGGAGTGCCACCGGGGAGCTGTTTTTT
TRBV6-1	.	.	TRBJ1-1	CASSDLQGNTEAFF	TGTGCCAGCAGTGACCTACAGGGGAACACTGAAGCTTTCTTT